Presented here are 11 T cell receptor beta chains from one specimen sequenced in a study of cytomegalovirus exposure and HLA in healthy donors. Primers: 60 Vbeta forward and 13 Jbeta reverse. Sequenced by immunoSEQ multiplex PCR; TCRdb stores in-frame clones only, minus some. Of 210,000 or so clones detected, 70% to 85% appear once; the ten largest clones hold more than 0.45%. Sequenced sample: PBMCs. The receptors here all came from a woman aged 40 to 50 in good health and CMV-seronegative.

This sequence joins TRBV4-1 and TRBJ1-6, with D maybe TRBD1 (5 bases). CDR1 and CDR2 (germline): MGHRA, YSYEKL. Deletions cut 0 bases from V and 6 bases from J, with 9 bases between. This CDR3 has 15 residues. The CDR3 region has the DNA TGCGCCAGCAGCCAAGAAACAGGACGTAATTCACCCCTCCACTTT. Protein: CASSQETGRNSPLHF.

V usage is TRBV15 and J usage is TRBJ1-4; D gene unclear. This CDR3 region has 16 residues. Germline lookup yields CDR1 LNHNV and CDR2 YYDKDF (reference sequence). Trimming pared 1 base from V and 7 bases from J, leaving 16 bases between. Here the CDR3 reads CATSRAVASAGEKLFF. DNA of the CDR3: TGTGCCACCAGCAGAGCGGTTGCTTCCGCCGGTGAAAAACTGTTTTTT.

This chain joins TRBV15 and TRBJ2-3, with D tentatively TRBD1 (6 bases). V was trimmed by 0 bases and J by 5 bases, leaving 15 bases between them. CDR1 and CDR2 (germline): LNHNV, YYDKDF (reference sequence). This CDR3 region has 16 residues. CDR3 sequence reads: CATSRDEAGALDTQYF. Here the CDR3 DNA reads TGTGCCACCAGCAGAGATGAGGCAGGGGCCTTAGATACGCAGTATTTT.

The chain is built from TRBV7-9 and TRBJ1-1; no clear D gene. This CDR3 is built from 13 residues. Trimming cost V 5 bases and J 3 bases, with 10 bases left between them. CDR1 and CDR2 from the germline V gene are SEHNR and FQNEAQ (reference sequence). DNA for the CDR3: TGTGCCAGCAGCATCGAACTGTACACTGAAGCTTTCTTT. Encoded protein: CASSIELYTEAFF.

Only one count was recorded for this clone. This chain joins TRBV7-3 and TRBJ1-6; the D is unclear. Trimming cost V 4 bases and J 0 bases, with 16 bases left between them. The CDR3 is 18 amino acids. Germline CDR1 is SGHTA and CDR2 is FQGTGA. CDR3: CASSSHSRESSYNSPLHF. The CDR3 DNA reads TGTGCCAGCAGCTCCCATTCTAGGGAGAGCTCCTATAATTCACCCCTCCACTTT.

CDR3 DNA sequence: TGTGCCAGCAGCCCCAAAGCCAACACCGGGGAGCTGTTTTTT. It is translated as CASSPKANTGELFF. The chain links TRBV7-9 to TRBJ2-2, with D unclear. The CDR3 consists of 14 residues. Germline-derived CDR1 and CDR2 are SEHNR and FQNEAQ (reference sequence). V was cut by 5 bases and J by 2 bases, with 9 bases left in between.

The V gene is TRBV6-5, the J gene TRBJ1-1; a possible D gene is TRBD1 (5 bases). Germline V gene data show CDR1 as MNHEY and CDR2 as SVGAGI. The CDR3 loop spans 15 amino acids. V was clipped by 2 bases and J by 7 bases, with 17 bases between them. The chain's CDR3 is CASSYIGQGKDEAFF. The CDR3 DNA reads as TGTGCCAGCAGTTACATCGGGCAGGGCAAGGATGAAGCTTTCTTT.

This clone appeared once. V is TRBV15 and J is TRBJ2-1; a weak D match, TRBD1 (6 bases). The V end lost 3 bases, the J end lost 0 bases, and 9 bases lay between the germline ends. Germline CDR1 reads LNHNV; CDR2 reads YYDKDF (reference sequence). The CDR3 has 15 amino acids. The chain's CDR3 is CATSRRGNSYNEQFF. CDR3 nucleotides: TGTGCCACCAGCAGGAGGGGGAACTCCTACAATGAGCAGTTCTTC.

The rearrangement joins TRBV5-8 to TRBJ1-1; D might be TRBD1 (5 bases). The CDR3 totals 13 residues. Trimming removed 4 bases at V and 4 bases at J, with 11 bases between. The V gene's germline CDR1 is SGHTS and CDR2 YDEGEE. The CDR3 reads CASSILRGTEAFF. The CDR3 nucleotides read TGTGCCAGCAGCATTCTTAGGGGCACTGAAGCTTTCTTT.

The CDR3 here is CASSSQGRDTQYF. The CDR3 nucleotides are TGTGCCAGCAGCTCGCAGGGGCGAGATACGCAGTATTTT. The chain has TRBV7-9 and TRBJ2-3; a possible D gene is TRBD1 (6 bases). In germline, CDR1 is SEHNR, CDR2 FQNEAQ (reference sequence). The CDR3 sequence is 13 residues long. V was trimmed by 4 bases and J by 5 bases, leaving 10 bases between them.

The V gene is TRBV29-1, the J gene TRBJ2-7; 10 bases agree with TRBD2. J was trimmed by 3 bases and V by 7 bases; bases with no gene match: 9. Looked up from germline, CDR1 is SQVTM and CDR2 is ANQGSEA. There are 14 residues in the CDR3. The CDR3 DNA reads TGCAGCGCTTTAGGTAGCGGGGGGAACTACGAGCAGTACTTC. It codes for CSALGSGGNYEQYF.